A selection of T cell receptor beta chains follows, all from one sample in a study of blood T cell repertoires in COVID-19. The repertoire was sequenced with immunoSEQ multiplex PCR; TCRdb's copy has only in-frame clones and lacks some. Of over 250,000 clones listed, around four fifths were seen once; the top ten hold around 3.9%. Source material: PBMCs or T cells enriched from blood (not recorded which). Receptor source: a man aged 30-40 years with acute COVID-19. Each CDR3 is given with its conserved first and last residue. Fields, in order: D gene, J gene, clone size, V gene, CDR3 DNA, CDR3 protein. A D gene is named only where the DNA matches it firmly. For some rows the clone size is stated as once, few or many, or as a class when expanded; others skip it.

TRBD2 TRBJ2-3 . TRBV2 TGTGCCAGCGGTTCTGGGGGGGGCACAGATACGCAGTATTTT CASGSGGGTDTQYF
. TRBJ2-2 . TRBV5-1 TGCGCCAGCAGCTCGCGTCCCGGGACTCAGAACACCGGGGAGCTGTTTTTT CASSSRPGTQNTGELFF
. TRBJ1-1 . TRBV28 TGTGCCAGCAGTTTATCTAGGGGGACACTGAACACTGAAGCTTTCTTT CASSLSRGTLNTEAFF
TRBD1 TRBJ1-1 . TRBV28 TGTGCCAGCAGCCCGACAGGGGAGAGTACTGAAGCTTTCTTT CASSPTGESTEAFF
. TRBJ1-4 . TRBV29-1 TGCAGCGTAACAGAAGGGGGTACTAATGAAAAACTGTTTTTT CSVTEGGTNEKLFF
TRBD2 TRBJ2-1 . TRBV5-1 TGTGCCAGCAGCTTTCTAGCGGAGAATGAGCAGTTCTTC CASSFLAENEQFF
. TRBJ1-3 . TRBV24-1 TGTGCCACCCTGTACCCAGGGAAGGCCGACGGAAACACCATATATTTT CATLYPGKADGNTIYF
. TRBJ2-3 . TRBV4-1 TGCGCCAGCAGCCAGAGGGAGTACCCAGATACGCAGTATTTT CASSQREYPDTQYF
TRBD1 TRBJ2-2 . TRBV6-5 TGTGCCAGCAGTCCGGACAGGACCTGGACCGGGGAGCTGTTTTTT CASSPDRTWTGELFF
. TRBJ1-3 . TRBV12-3/TRBV12-4 TGTGCCAGCACCGACAGGGGAAACACCATATATTTT CASTDRGNTIYF
. TRBJ2-3 . TRBV3-1/TRBV3-2 TGTGCCAGCCGAGGCGCAGATACGCAGTATTTT CASRGADTQYF
. TRBJ2-1 . TRBV28 TGTGCCAGCAGATTAGGCGAGGGGGGGACTTACAATGAGCAGTTCTTC CASRLGEGGTYNEQFF
. TRBJ2-3 few TRBV5-1 TGCGCCAGCAGCTTGTGGGGGGAAAGGACAGATACGCAGTATTTT CASSLWGERTDTQYF
. TRBJ1-3 . TRBV14 TGTGCCAGCAGCGCCCGGGAGGGGTCGGTGAGAGGAAACACCATATATTTT CASSAREGSVRGNTIYF
TRBD1 TRBJ1-2 . TRBV5-8 TGTGCCAGCAGCTTTACCGGGACAGGTTATGGCTACACCTTC CASSFTGTGYGYTF
TRBD2 TRBJ2-3 . TRBV6-4 TGTGCCAGCAGTGCTGGACTAGCGGACACAGATACGCAGTATTTT CASSAGLADTDTQYF
TRBD1 TRBJ1-4 . TRBV4-2 TGTGCCAGCAGCCAATACGACAGGGGACAGGCTAATGAAAAACTGTTTTTT CASSQYDRGQANEKLFF
. TRBJ1-1 . TRBV20-1 TGCAGTGCCGGAGGGCGTTCGGGGGCTTTCTTT CSAGGRSGAFF
. TRBJ2-5 once TRBV6-5 TGTGCCAGCAGACCGGGGGGCCGCCAAGAGACCCAGTACTTC CASRPGGRQETQYF
TRBD1 TRBJ1-2 . TRBV5-1 TGCGCCAGCAGCTCGCAGGGGGCTCGGTATGGCTACACCTTC CASSSQGARYGYTF
. TRBJ1-1 . TRBV6-5 TGTGCCAGCAGTATTTCTACTAGGACTGAAGCTTTCTTT CASSISTRTEAFF
. TRBJ2-3 few TRBV4-2 TGTGCCAGCAGCCCGCGGAACCTAACGCAGTATTTT CASSPRNLTQYF
. TRBJ1-1 . TRBV14 TGTGCCAGCAGTAGGGTGGGGGGGCCCACTAAAGAAGCTTTCTTT CASSRVGGPTKEAFF
. TRBJ1-1 . TRBV5-6 TGTGCCAGCAGCTTGGATACAGGCAGGAACACTGAAGCTTTCTTT CASSLDTGRNTEAFF
. TRBJ1-3 . TRBV28 TGTGCCAGCATCTCCGGGAGCTACGACGGAAACACCATATATTTT CASISGSYDGNTIYF
. TRBJ1-2 few TRBV27 TGTGCCAGCAGTTTGGCAGGGGAAGGCTACACCTTC CASSLAGEGYTF
TRBD1 TRBJ2-3 once TRBV13 TGTGCCAGCAGCTTCCGGGACAGGATCACAGATACGCAGTATTTT CASSFRDRITDTQYF